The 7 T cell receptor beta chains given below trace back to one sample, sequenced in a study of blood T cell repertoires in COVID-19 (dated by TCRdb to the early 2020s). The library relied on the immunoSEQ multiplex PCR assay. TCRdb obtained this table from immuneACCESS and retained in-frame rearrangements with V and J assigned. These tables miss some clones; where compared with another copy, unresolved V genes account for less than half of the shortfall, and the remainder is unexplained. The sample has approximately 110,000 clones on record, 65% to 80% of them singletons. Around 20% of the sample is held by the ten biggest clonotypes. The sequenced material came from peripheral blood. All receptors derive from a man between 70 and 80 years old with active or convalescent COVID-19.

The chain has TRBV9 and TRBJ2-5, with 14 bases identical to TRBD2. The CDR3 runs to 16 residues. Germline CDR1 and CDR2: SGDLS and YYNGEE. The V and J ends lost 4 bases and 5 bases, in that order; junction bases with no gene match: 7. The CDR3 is CASSQTSGRAGETQYF. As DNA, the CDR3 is TGTGCCAGCAGCCAGACTAGCGGGAGGGCCGGGGAGACCCAGTACTTC.

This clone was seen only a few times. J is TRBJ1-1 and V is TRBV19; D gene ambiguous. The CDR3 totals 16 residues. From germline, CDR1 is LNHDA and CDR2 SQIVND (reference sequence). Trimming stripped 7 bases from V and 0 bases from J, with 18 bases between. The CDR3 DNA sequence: TGTGCCAGTACCGCGCTAAATACGGGGATGAACACTGAAGCTTTCTTT. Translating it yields CASTALNTGMNTEAFF.

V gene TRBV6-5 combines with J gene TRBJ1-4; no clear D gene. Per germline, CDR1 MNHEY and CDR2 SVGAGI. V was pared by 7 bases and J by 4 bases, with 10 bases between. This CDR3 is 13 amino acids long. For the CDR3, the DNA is TGTGCCAGCACCCGGGGTCGTAATGAAAAACTGTTTTTT. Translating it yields CASTRGRNEKLFF.

The CDR3 loop reads CASSTLTREETQYF. As DNA, the CDR3 is TGTGCCAGCAGTACTCTCACTAGAGAAGAGACCCAGTACTTC. The chain employs TRBV2 and TRBJ2-5; TRBD2 is a possible D gene (5 bases). The CDR3 spans 14 residues. Trimming cost V 5 bases and J 3 bases, with 13 bases left between them. From germline, CDR1 is SNHLY and CDR2 FYNNEI.

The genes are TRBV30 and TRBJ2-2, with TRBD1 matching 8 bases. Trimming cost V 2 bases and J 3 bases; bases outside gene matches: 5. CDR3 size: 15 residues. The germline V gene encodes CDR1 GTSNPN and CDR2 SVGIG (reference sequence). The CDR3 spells CAWSPTGADTGELFF. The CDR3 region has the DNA TGTGCCTGGAGTCCGACAGGGGCGGACACCGGGGAGCTGTTTTTT.

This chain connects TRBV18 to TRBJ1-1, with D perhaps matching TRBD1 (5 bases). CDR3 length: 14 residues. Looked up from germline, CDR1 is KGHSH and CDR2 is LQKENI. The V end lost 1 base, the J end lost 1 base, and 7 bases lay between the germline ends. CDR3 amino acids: CASSPQGKNTEAFF. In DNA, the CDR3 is TGTGCCAGCTCACCACAGGGGAAGAACACTGAAGCTTTCTTT.

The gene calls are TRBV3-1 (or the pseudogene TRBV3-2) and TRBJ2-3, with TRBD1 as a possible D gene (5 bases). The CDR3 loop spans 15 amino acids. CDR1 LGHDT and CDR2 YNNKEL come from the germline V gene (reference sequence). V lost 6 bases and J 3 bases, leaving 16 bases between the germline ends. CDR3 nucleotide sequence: TGTGCCAGCAGGACGACAATGGGGCGTACAGATACGCAGTATTTT. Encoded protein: CASRTTMGRTDTQYF.